This T cell receptor beta chain was recovered during a study of shared clonotypes between healthy human individuals. Study-level findings and limits: In general, naive subsets displayed greater estimated richness than memory subsets did. In contrast to clonotypes shared by all four donors, non-shared clonotypes had lower generation probabilities.

To note about this clone: The antigen remains unidentified.

Trimming cost V 4 bases and J 6 bases, with 13 bases left between them. CDR3 length equals 14 residues. Germline CDR1 and CDR2: WNHNN and SYGVQD (reference sequence). Sequenced by immunoSEQ multiplex PCR; TCRdb stores in-frame clones only, minus some. The sample yields roughly 720,000 clones, roughly 87% seen once. This rearrangement joins TRBV10-1 to TRBJ2-1; tentatively, D is TRBD2 (6 bases). This receptor was taken from a man between 18 and 29 years old in good health. Some clones in this sample may be carry-over from other donors' samples. The sequencing sample was made of memory CD8+ T cells from PBMCs. Regarding subset: CD45RO+ cells pooled with CCR7-negative TemRA cells. Here the CDR3 DNA reads TGCGCCAGCAGTGTGGGAGGACCCAGCAATGAGCAGTTCTTC. Translated: CASSVGGPSNEQFF.